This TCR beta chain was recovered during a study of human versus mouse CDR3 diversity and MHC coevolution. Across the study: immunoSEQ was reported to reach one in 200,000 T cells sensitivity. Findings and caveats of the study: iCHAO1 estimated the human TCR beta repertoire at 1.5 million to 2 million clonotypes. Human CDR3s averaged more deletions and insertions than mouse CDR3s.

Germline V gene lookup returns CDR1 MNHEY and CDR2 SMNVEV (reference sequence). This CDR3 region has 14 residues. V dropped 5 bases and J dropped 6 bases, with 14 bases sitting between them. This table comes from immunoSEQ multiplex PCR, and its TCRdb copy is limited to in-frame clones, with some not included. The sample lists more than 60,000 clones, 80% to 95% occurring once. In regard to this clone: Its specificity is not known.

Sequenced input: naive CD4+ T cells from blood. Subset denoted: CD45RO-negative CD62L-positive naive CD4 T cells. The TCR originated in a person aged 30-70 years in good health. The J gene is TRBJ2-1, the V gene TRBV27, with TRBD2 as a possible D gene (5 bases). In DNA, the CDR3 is TGTGCCAGCAGTCACTCCGAGGGAACCAATGAGCAGTTCTTC. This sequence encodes CASSHSEGTNEQFF.